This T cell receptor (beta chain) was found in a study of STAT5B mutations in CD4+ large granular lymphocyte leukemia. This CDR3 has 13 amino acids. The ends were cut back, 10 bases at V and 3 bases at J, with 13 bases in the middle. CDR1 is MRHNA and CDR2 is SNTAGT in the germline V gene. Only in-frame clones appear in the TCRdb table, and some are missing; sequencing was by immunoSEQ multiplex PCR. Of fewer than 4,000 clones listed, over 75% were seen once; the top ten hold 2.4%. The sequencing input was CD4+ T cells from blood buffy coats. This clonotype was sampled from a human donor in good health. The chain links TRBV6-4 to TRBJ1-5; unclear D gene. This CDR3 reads CATSKGDNQPQHF. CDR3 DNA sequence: TGTGCCACTTCCAAGGGAGACAATCAGCCCCAGCATTTT.